A single sample is the source of the 22 T cell receptor beta chains below, sequenced in a study of T cells expressing NK-cell markers. Using the 5' RACE reads, TCRdb records one entry per CDR3 protein without DNA. This repertoire includes roughly 390,000 distinct CDR3 sequences. The sample comprised blood T cells: a sorted CD56 or NKG2C T cell subset, CD4+ or CD8+ T cells, or bulk PBMC T cells (not recorded which). Source of these receptors: a woman aged 45-65 years in good health.

CDR3 sequence reads: CASSRGGTDRGYNEQFF. The V gene is TRBV3-1, the J gene TRBJ2-1; TCRdb picks TRBD1, but there is no DNA to check that call. Germline CDR1 LGHDT, CDR2 YNNKEL (reference sequence). The CDR3 consists of 17 residues.

The gene calls are TRBV12-5 and TRBJ1-2; TCRdb designates TRBD1, a call that cannot be tested without DNA. CDR3 length equals 13 residues. The germline V gene has CDR1 LGHNT and CDR2 FRNRAP. The CDR3 region is CASGPTGGDGYTF.

The gene calls are TRBV7-2 and TRBJ2-5; TCRdb indicates TRBD2, and absent DNA this call remains unverified. This CDR3 region has 16 residues. Germline loops: CDR1 SGHTA, CDR2 FQGNSA. CDR3: CASSSYSGGRRGTQYF.

This sequence joins TRBV3-1 and TRBJ1-1. This CDR3 comprises 13 residues. Germline V gene lookup returns CDR1 LGHDT and CDR2 YNNKEL (reference sequence). CDR3 residues: CASSQGMRTEAFF.

The J gene is TRBJ1-5, the V gene TRBV6-5. The germline CDR1 and CDR2 sequences are MNHEY and SVGAGI. The CDR3 loop spans 15 amino acids. CDR3 in amino acids: CASSSLGTPNQPQHF.

The V gene is TRBV20-1, the J gene TRBJ2-7; TCRdb picks TRBD1, but there is no DNA to check that call. This CDR3 has 13 residues. Germline CDR1 is DFQATT and CDR2 is SNEGSKA (reference sequence). Here the CDR3 reads CSVSRDVTYEQYF.

The chain links TRBV20-1 to TRBJ1-5; TCRdb picks TRBD1, but there is no DNA to check that call. CDR1 DFQATT and CDR2 SNEGSKA come from the germline V gene (reference sequence). The CDR3 runs 14 residues. This CDR3 is CSASQDGFNQPQHF.

The rearrangement links TRBV6-5 to TRBJ1-1. Germline-derived CDR1 and CDR2 are MNHEY and SVGAGI. The CDR3 is 13 residues long. The CDR3 protein is CASSAGLKIGAFF.

The rearrangement uses TRBV19 and TRBJ2-5; TCRdb calls TRBD2, which cannot be checked without DNA. Germline CDR1 LNHDA, CDR2 SQIVND (reference sequence). The CDR3 has 15 amino acids. CDR3 in amino acids: CASSIALAEQETQYF.

The rearrangement uses TRBV3-1 and TRBJ2-7; absent DNA, TCRdb's TRBD2 call cannot be checked. Germline lookup yields CDR1 LGHDT and CDR2 YNNKEL (reference sequence). The CDR3 loop spans 14 amino acids. CDR3 in amino acids: CASSQEVSGYEQYF.

This chain links TRBV5-1 with TRBJ2-1. The V gene's germline CDR1 is SGHRS and CDR2 YFSETQ. The CDR3 length is 13 residues. The CDR3 is CASSLVANNEQFF.

The chain couples TRBV29-1 to TRBJ2-1; the D call of TRBD1 rests on TCRdb alone, since no DNA is present to check it. Germline CDR1 is SQVTM and CDR2 is ANQGSEA. The CDR3 extends over 15 amino acids. The CDR3 region is CSVDGGAPHYNEQFF.

The rearrangement uses TRBV10-3 and TRBJ2-7; TCRdb outputs TRBD1, but without DNA this stays unchecked. This CDR3 contains 13 residues. CDR1 and CDR2 from the germline V gene are ENHRY and SYGVKD. The CDR3 sequence is CASAPGQTYEQYF.

The chain recombines TRBV27 with TRBJ2-1; with no DNA, the TCRdb D assignment of TRBD2 cannot be verified. CDR3 length: 13 residues. The germline V gene encodes CDR1 MNHEY and CDR2 SMNVEV (reference sequence). This chain's CDR3 is CASSITYSGKVFF.

The chain carries TRBV7-8 and TRBJ2-7; TCRdb gives TRBD1 as the D gene, but with no DNA this cannot be confirmed. The CDR3 extends over 15 amino acids. The germline V gene encodes CDR1 SGHVS and CDR2 FQNEAQ. CDR3 sequence reads: CASRQGALSSYEQYF.

The rearrangement joins TRBV14 to TRBJ2-3; absent DNA, TCRdb's TRBD2 call cannot be checked. The germline V gene has CDR1 SGHDN and CDR2 FVKESK. CDR3 length: 12 residues. This CDR3 reads CASSQGLAPQYF. Drawing the rest from reference TRBV14 and TRBJ2-3, the complete variable domain is EAGVTQFPSHSVIEKGQTVTLRCDPISGHDNLYWYRRVMGKEIKFLLHFVKESKQDESGMPNNRFLAERTGGTYSTLKVQPAELEDSGVYFCASSQGLAPQYFGPGTRLTVL.

The genes are TRBV6-5 and TRBJ1-2; TCRdb's assignment of TRBD1 cannot be checked, as there is no DNA. The germline gives CDR1 MNHEY, CDR2 SVGAGI. There are 16 residues in the CDR3. CDR3 sequence reads: CASSPSGTGTVRGYTF.

The V and J genes are TRBV11-2 and TRBJ2-5; TCRdb calls TRBD1, which cannot be checked without DNA. CDR3 length: 17 residues. The germline V gene encodes CDR1 SGHAT and CDR2 FQNNGV. The CDR3 loop reads CASSPSGGRLIRETQYF. Looking up the rest from reference TRBV11-2 and TRBJ2-5 gives the full variable domain: EAGVAQSPRYKIIEKRQSVAFWCNPISGHATLYWYQQILGQGPKLLIQFQNNGVVDDSQLPKDRFSAERLKGVDSTLKIQPAKLEDSAVYLCASSPSGGRLIRETQYFGPGTRLLVL.

J is TRBJ2-4 and V is TRBV6-5; no DNA is available, so the TRBD2 call from TCRdb remains unchecked. CDR3 length: 16 amino acids. The germline V gene has CDR1 MNHEY and CDR2 SVGAGI. CDR3: CASRATSGTRGNIQYF.

The rearrangement uses TRBV24-1 and TRBJ2-1; the D call from TCRdb, TRBD2, cannot be confirmed without DNA. The CDR3 runs 15 residues. Germline loops: CDR1 KGHDR, CDR2 SFDVKD. The CDR3 sequence is CATSEGTSVNNEQFF.

V usage is TRBV6-2 or TRBV6-3 and J usage is TRBJ2-3; lacking DNA, the TRBD2 call made by TCRdb goes unchecked. CDR1 is MNHEY and CDR2 is SVGEGT in the germline V gene. The CDR3 spans 13 residues. The CDR3 reads CASKRGSGDTQYF.

The chain couples TRBV28 to TRBJ1-5; the TCRdb D gene call, TRBD1, has no DNA to confirm it. Germline V lookup: CDR1 MDHEN, CDR2 SYDVKM. This CDR3 is 16 amino acids long. The CDR3 is CASSPQTGKFNQPQHF.